This T cell receptor beta chain originates from a study of shared clonotypes between healthy human individuals. Germline CDR1 and CDR2: SGHVS and FNYEAQ. V shed 5 bases and J shed 1 base, with 8 bases lying between them. The CDR3 covers 13 residues. Study-level findings and limits: Compared with clonotypes that all four donors shared, non-shared clonotypes had lower generation probabilities.

Replicate PCRs run on sorted subsets employed approximately 0.2 ug DNA, approximately 30,000 T cell genomes. Measured with immunoSEQ multiplex PCR; TCRdb has only the in-frame clones, and not every one. The profile shows about 1 million clones, 60% to 80% of them singletons. To note about this clone: The antigen is unknown. A far larger clone differs by one base, so this is likely a read error.

This rearrangement joins TRBV7-6 to TRBJ1-1; weak D call: TRBD1 (5 bases). Sequenced: memory CD4+ T cells sorted from blood. Regarding subset: CD45RA-negative fraction. This TCR derives from a man aged 18-30 years in good health. In nucleotides, the CDR3 is TGTGCCAGCAGCCAAGACAGGAACACTGAAGCTTTCTTT. As protein: CASSQDRNTEAFF.